This entry concerns a single TCR beta chain. Its antigen is unidentified. These data originate in a study of PD-1 blockade in classical Hodgkin lymphoma. Findings and caveats of the study: CD4+ TCR diversity, unlike CD8+, climbed significantly by C4D1. There remain no defined causes for the repertoire differences, which possibly reflect disease activity or prior therapy.

Clones were sequenced by immunoSEQ multiplex PCR, and TCRdb holds only the in-frame ones, with some missing. The repertoire holds 9,500 to 14,000 clones, about 85% seen once, with approximately 28% in the top ten. In germline, CDR1 is LNHDA, CDR2 SQIVND (reference sequence). V gave up 5 bases and J gave up 1 base, with 15 bases separating them. This CDR3 spans 15 amino acids. Exposure to brentuximab vedotin varied, and each patient had relapsed following autologous stem cell transplantation. Source: peripheral blood mononuclear cells (PBMCs), taken at baseline. The sequence was collected from a human donor with classical Hodgkin lymphoma. The J gene is TRBJ2-7, the V gene TRBV19, with D uncertain. CDR3 DNA sequence: TGTGCCAGTAGTTTCCGGGTCTTAGGGTCCTACGAGCAGTACTTC. This sequence encodes CASSFRVLGSYEQYF.